This T cell receptor beta chain was captured in a study of T cells in Graves' hyperthyroidism and ophthalmopathy. Study conclusions and caveats: Ophthalmopathy, as predicted by the model, came a median 6.5 months after the prediction.

On this clonotype itself: The antigen is undetermined.

Regions amplified from RNA transcripts were the TCR beta CDR3 regions. RT-PCR in the first round (using the HTBI primer set) targeted the TCR CDR3. MiXCR, run by TCRdb on the multiplex PCR reads, gives a single entry per CDR3 protein. The table shows 250,000 to 350,000 distinct CDR3 sequences, with over 15% occurring only once. Unmatched junction bases numbered 6, after V lost 1 base and J lost 5 bases. From germline, CDR1 is MNHEY and CDR2 SMNVEV (reference sequence). The length of the CDR3 is 15 residues. The source material was blood. The sequence was collected from a young man with Graves' hyperthyroidism. V gene TRBV27 combines with J gene TRBJ2-7; 9 bases align to TRBD2. The CDR3 reads CASSLWYSGRNEQYF. The CDR3 DNA reads as TGTGCCAGCAGTTTATGGTATAGCGGGAGAAACGAGCAGTACTTC.